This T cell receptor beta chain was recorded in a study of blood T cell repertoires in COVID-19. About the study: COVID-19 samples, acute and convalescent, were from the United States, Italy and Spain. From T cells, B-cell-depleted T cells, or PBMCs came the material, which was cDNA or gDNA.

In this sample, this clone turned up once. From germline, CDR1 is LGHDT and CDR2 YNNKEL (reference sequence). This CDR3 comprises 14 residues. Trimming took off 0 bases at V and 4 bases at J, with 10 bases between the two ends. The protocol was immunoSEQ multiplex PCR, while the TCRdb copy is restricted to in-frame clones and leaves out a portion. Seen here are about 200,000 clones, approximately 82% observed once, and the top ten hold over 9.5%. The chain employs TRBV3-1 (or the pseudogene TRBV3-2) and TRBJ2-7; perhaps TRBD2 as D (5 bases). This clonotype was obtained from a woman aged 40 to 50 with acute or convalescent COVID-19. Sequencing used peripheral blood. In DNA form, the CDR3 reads TGTGCCAGCAGCCAAGATGGGAGTGGGTACGAGCAGTACTTC. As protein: CASSQDGSGYEQYF.